This T cell receptor (beta chain) was recorded in a study of blood T cell repertoires in COVID-19. Germline trimming cut 1 base from V and 10 bases from J; bases unmatched to any gene: 7. The CDR3 runs 15 residues. Per germline, CDR1 SGHAT and CDR2 FQNNGV. Authors' data handling: The assay estimated nucleated cells by amplifying reference gene primers. TCRdb's table, derived via immunoSEQ multiplex PCR, lists solely in-frame clones and lacks some. The V and J calls and clone size come from that table; D and trimming were worked out from the DNA. The sample has some 42,000 clones, around four fifths seen once.

The sequencing sample was made of peripheral blood. This TCR came from a man aged 45-65 years with active COVID-19. The chain carries TRBV11-2 and TRBJ2-1; TRBD2 matches 10 bases. This chain's CDR3 is CASSLAASGSLEQFF. The CDR3 DNA is TGTGCCAGCAGCTTAGCTGCTAGCGGGAGTTTGGAGCAGTTCTTC.